The 25 T cell receptor beta chains presented below share a single source sample, sequenced in a study of shared clonotypes between healthy human individuals. Clones were sequenced by immunoSEQ multiplex PCR, and TCRdb holds only the in-frame ones, with some missing. Of 2 million to 2.5 million clones listed, approximately 94% were seen once; the top ten hold roughly 0.36%. Sequencing was done on a sample of naive CD4+ T cells from PBMCs. Subset of the sample: CD45RA+ positively selected. These receptors came from a man between 18 and 29 years old in good health. Some clones in this sample may be carry-over from other donors' samples.

V usage is TRBV28 and J usage is TRBJ1-2; D may be TRBD1 (6 bases). The CDR3 spans 14 residues. Trimming removed 2 bases at V and 8 bases at J, with 15 bases between. Per the germline V gene, CDR1 is MDHEN and CDR2 is SYDVKM. DNA for the CDR3: TGTGCCAGCAGTTTACCCGCTGGGACATCGGGCTACACCTTC. The encoded protein is CASSLPAGTSGYTF.

Here the CDR3 reads CASSPARLLANEQFF. CDR3 DNA: TGTGCCAGCAGCCCCGCACGCTTACTAGCAAATGAGCAGTTCTTC. The chain joins TRBV14 to TRBJ2-1; TRBD2 is a possible D gene (6 bases). V was shortened by 4 bases and J by 7 bases, with 17 bases between the two germline ends. Germline V CDR1 and CDR2: SGHDN, FVKESK. The CDR3 is made up of 15 amino acids.

The chain joins TRBV7-3 to TRBJ1-1; D ambiguous. The V gene's germline CDR1 is SGHTA and CDR2 FQGTGA. V was trimmed by 6 bases and J by 6 bases, leaving 11 bases between them. There are 12 residues in the CDR3. CDR3 nucleotides: TGTGCCAGCAGACCCCCTACCTCTGAAGCTTTCTTT. Translating gives CASRPPTSEAFF.

This clone was found once. The chain has TRBV5-1 and TRBJ2-3, with D perhaps given as TRBD1 or TRBD2 (7 bases each). Germline V lookup: CDR1 SGHRS, CDR2 YFSETQ. The germline V and J ends were trimmed by 6 bases and 4 bases, with 18 bases remaining between them. This CDR3 spans 15 amino acids. The CDR3 DNA reads as TGCGCCAGCAAAATACAGGGGAGGGTAGCAGATACGCAGTATTTT. Translating gives CASKIQGRVADTQYF.

The genes are TRBV5-4 and TRBJ2-7; the match to TRBD1 covers 10 bases. The V and J ends lost 5 bases and 5 bases, in that order; junction bases with no gene match: 13. The CDR3 length is 16 residues. The V gene's germline CDR1 is SGHNT and CDR2 YYREEE (reference sequence). The CDR3 region is CASSEVSGQGINEQYF. DNA for the CDR3: TGTGCCAGCAGTGAAGTCTCGGGACAGGGGATAAACGAGCAGTACTTC.

This clone was counted once. This chain uses TRBV28 with TRBJ1-2, with D possibly matching TRBD1 (6 bases). V lost 2 bases, J lost 4 bases, and 17 bases lay in between. CDR1 is MDHEN, CDR2 SYDVKM, per germline. CDR3 size: 16 residues. In DNA form, the CDR3 reads TGTGCCAGCAGTTTAGAGGGGGTGCGCGTAATCTATGGCTACACCTTC. Translating it yields CASSLEGVRVIYGYTF.

This chain uses TRBV7-2 with TRBJ2-1, with 7 bases identical to TRBD2. Germline V gene data show CDR1 as SGHTA and CDR2 as FQGNSA. The CDR3 spans 15 residues. Trimming at V came to 6 bases and at J to 4 bases, leaving 9 bases not matched to a gene. CDR3 sequence reads: CASSSPPRGYNEQFF. CDR3 in DNA: TGTGCCAGCAGTTCGCCGCCGCGGGGGTACAATGAGCAGTTCTTC.

CDR3 sequence reads: CASSQEARGTGGEQFF. CDR3 coding DNA: TGCGCCAGCAGCCAAGAAGCCCGAGGAACGGGCGGTGAGCAGTTCTTC. The chain joins TRBV4-1 to TRBJ2-1; the D is unclear. The V end was cut by 0 bases, the J end by 9 bases, with 18 bases between. The germline gives CDR1 MGHRA, CDR2 YSYEKL. The CDR3 is made up of 16 amino acids.

The chain links TRBV6-5 to TRBJ2-5; TRBD2 aligns across 9 bases. CDR3 length: 13 residues. CDR1 and CDR2 from the germline V gene are MNHEY and SVGAGI. Unmatched junction bases numbered 3, after V lost 5 bases and J lost 5 bases. For the CDR3, the DNA is TGTGCCAGCAGTGGGACTAGCCCTGAGACCCAGTACTTC. Translating gives CASSGTSPETQYF.

A remark on this clone: A read error may produce the germline difference seen at one junction end. The chain links TRBV14 to TRBJ1-4; D may be TRBD1 (6 bases). CDR1 and CDR2 from the germline V gene are SGHDN and FVKESK. CDR3 size: 13 residues. CDR3 DNA sequence: TGTGCCAGCACCCAATCAGGGGTCGGAAAACTGTTTTTT. Translation: CASTQSGVGKLFF.

The CDR3 region has the DNA TGTGCCAGCAGCAATACCCTAATTAGCGGGACTGGGTTAAACGAGCAGTACTTC. This translates into CASSNTLISGTGLNEQYF. The V gene is TRBV28, the J gene TRBJ2-7; 8 bases match TRBD2. J gave up 5 bases and V 6 bases, and 21 bases lay outside the gene matches. Looked up from germline, CDR1 is MDHEN and CDR2 is SYDVKM. The CDR3 sequence is 18 residues long.

The chain uses TRBV10-2 and TRBJ2-1, with 10 bases fitting TRBD2. The CDR3 spans 15 residues. With 5 bases clipped from V and 9 bases from J, the junction kept 10 bases outside the gene matches. The V gene's germline CDR1 is WSHSY and CDR2 SAAADI. As DNA, the CDR3 is TGCGCCAGCAGTAGAGCGGGAGGGACGAGCGGTGAGCAGTTCTTC. Translating it yields CASSRAGGTSGEQFF.

This chain connects TRBV9 to TRBJ2-5; 11 bases match TRBD1. The germline V gene encodes CDR1 SGDLS and CDR2 YYNGEE. The CDR3 extends over 17 amino acids. With V trimmed by 0 bases and J by 2 bases, 6 bases remained unmatched. The CDR3 region has the DNA TGTGCCAGCAGCGTAGGAGGACAGGGGGCATGGCAAGAGACCCAGTACTTC. It encodes CASSVGGQGAWQETQYF.

This chain links TRBV15 with TRBJ1-5; no definite D call. The V gene lost 3 bases and the J gene lost 11 bases, with 17 bases spanning the gap. From germline, CDR1 is LNHNV and CDR2 YYDKDF (reference sequence). This CDR3 region has 14 residues. The CDR3 sequence: CATSRDRLSWAQHF. In DNA form, the CDR3 reads TGTGCCACCAGCAGGGATCGGCTTTCATGGGCCCAGCATTTT.

Note on this clone: The same CDR3 arises from other DNA sequences in this sample as well. The chain is built from TRBV18 and TRBJ1-1, with TRBD1 as a possible D gene (6 bases). The CDR3 loop spans 14 amino acids. The germline CDR1 and CDR2 sequences are KGHSH and LQKENI. With 2 bases removed from V and 3 bases from J, the gap between germline ends came to 10 bases. CDR3 DNA sequence: TGTGCCAGCTCACCAAATCCAGGGGACACTGAAGCTTTCTTT. It encodes CASSPNPGDTEAFF. Full variable domain (remainder filled in from reference TRBV18 and TRBJ1-1): NAGVMQNPRHLVRRRGQEARLRCSPMKGHSHVYWYRQLPEEGLKFMVYLQKENIIDESGMPKERFSAEFPKEGPSILRIQQVVRGDSAAYFCASSPNPGDTEAFFGQGTRLTVV.

V and J are TRBV5-1 and TRBJ1-5, with 9 bases aligning to TRBD1. This CDR3 is built from 14 residues. V gave up 0 bases and J gave up 10 bases; unmatched junction bases: 5. In germline, CDR1 is SGHRS, CDR2 YFSETQ. In nucleotides, the CDR3 is TGCGCCAGCAGCTTGGCGGGACAGGGAGACCCCCAGCATTTT. Its translation is CASSLAGQGDPQHF. The whole variable domain, filled in from reference TRBV5-1 and TRBJ1-5, reads KAGVTQTPRYLIKTRGQQVTLSCSPISGHRSVSWYQQTPGQGLQFLFEYFSETQRNKGNFPGRFSGRQFSNSRSEMNVSTLELGDSALYLCASSLAGQGDPQHFGDGTRLSIL.

This chain connects TRBV5-1 to TRBJ2-5; a weak D match, TRBD1 (6 bases). Trimming cost V 4 bases and J 5 bases, with 24 bases left between them. The germline CDR1 and CDR2 sequences are SGHRS and YFSETQ. The CDR3 is 17 amino acids. The chain's CDR3 is CASSQDSSRGVGETQYF. The CDR3 DNA reads as TGCGCCAGCAGCCAGGACAGCTCCCGTGGGGTCGGGGAGACCCAGTACTTC. The variable domain in full, with the rest retrieved from reference TRBV5-1 and TRBJ2-5, is KAGVTQTPRYLIKTRGQQVTLSCSPISGHRSVSWYQQTPGQGLQFLFEYFSETQRNKGNFPGRFSGRQFSNSRSEMNVSTLELGDSALYLCASSQDSSRGVGETQYFGPGTRLLVL.

This chain uses TRBV18 with TRBJ1-1, with D maybe TRBD1 (6 bases). This CDR3 has 15 amino acids. Germline V gives CDR1 KGHSH, CDR2 LQKENI. Trimming left V 2 bases short and J 6 bases short, with 16 bases between. The chain's CDR3 is CASSPARGRGAEAFF. DNA for the CDR3: TGTGCCAGCTCACCAGCGAGGGGGAGGGGGGCTGAAGCTTTCTTT.

The chain carries TRBV5-1 and TRBJ2-6; the D gene is possibly TRBD2 (6 bases). The CDR3 covers 18 residues. Germline V CDR1 and CDR2: SGHRS, YFSETQ. V was shortened by 4 bases and J by 0 bases, with 17 bases between the two germline ends. CDR3 residues: CASSISSVFSSGANVLTF. The CDR3 nucleotides are TGCGCCAGCAGCATATCTAGCGTATTTAGCTCTGGGGCCAACGTCCTGACTTTC.

This sequence joins TRBV6-6 and TRBJ1-1; D unresolved. V dropped 0 bases and J dropped 4 bases, with 15 bases sitting between them. The CDR3 length is 16 residues. Germline V gives CDR1 MNHNY, CDR2 SVGAGI (reference sequence). The CDR3 coding sequence is TGTGCCAGCAGTTACTCGAGGGAGGCAGGAGGCACTGAAGCTTTCTTT. Translating gives CASSYSREAGGTEAFF.

The V call is TRBV6-5, the J call TRBJ1-1; D is ambiguous. Trimming stripped 6 bases from V and 3 bases from J, with 11 bases between. Germline CDR1 reads MNHEY; CDR2 reads SVGAGI. The CDR3 extends over 13 amino acids. In nucleotides, the CDR3 is TGTGCCAGCAGGACGGACTCCTACACTGAAGCTTTCTTT. It yields the protein CASRTDSYTEAFF.

This sequence joins TRBV28 and TRBJ1-5, with 11 bases lining up with TRBD1. Germline assignment: CDR1 MDHEN and CDR2 SYDVKM. The V segment lost 5 bases and the J segment 7 bases; nucleotides outside the gene matches: 7. The CDR3 sequence is 15 residues long. CDR3 DNA: TGTGCCAGCAGTAGTCCGGGACAGGGGGGCCAGCCCCAGCATTTT. Translation gives CASSSPGQGGQPQHF.

Details on this clone: This CDR3 is also generated by other DNA sequences in the sample. The J gene is TRBJ2-5, the V gene TRBV5-1; D is perhaps TRBD1 (5 bases). Between the trimmed V and J ends, which lost 5 bases and 5 bases, there was a span of 13 bases. The CDR3 sequence is 13 residues long. Germline lookup yields CDR1 SGHRS and CDR2 YFSETQ. The CDR3 bases are TGCGCCAGCAGTCTCCAGGGTTCGGAGACCCAGTACTTC. The encoded protein is CASSLQGSETQYF. Filled out from reference TRBV5-1 and TRBJ2-5, the complete variable domain reads KAGVTQTPRYLIKTRGQQVTLSCSPISGHRSVSWYQQTPGQGLQFLFEYFSETQRNKGNFPGRFSGRQFSNSRSEMNVSTLELGDSALYLCASSLQGSETQYFGPGTRLLVL.

The gene calls are TRBV11-3 and TRBJ2-4, with D unclear. The CDR3 spans 13 residues. Germline CDR1 reads SGHNT; CDR2 reads YENEEA. Trimming shortened V by 3 bases and J by 1 base, and 4 bases separated the two germline ends. CDR3 protein: CASSLNAKNIQYF. CDR3 bases: TGTGCCAGCAGCTTGAATGCCAAAAACATTCAGTACTTC.

This sequence joins TRBV29-1 and TRBJ2-5; the D gene is possibly TRBD1 (6 bases). CDR1 and CDR2 from the germline V gene are SQVTM and ANQGSEA. The CDR3 spans 13 residues. Trimming left V 6 bases short and J 5 bases short, with 16 bases between. In DNA form, the CDR3 reads TGCAGCGTCGATATCGGGACACAGGAGACCCAGTACTTC. As protein: CSVDIGTQETQYF.